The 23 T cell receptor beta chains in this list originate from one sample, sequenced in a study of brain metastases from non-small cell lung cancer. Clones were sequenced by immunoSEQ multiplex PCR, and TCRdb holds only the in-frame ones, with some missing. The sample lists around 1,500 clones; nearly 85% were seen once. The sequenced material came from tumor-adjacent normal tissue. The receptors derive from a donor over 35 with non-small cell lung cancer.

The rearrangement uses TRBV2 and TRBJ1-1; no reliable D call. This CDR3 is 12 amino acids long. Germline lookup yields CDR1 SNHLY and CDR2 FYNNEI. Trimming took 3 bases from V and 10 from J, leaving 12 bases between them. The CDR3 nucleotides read TGTGCCAGCAGTGAGACTTCAAAGGGAGCTTTCTTT. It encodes CASSETSKGAFF.

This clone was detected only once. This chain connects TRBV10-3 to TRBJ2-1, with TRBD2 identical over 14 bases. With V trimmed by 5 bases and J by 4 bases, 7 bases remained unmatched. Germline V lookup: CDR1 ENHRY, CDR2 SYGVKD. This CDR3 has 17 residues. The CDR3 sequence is CAISTGLAGAPYNEQFF. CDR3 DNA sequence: TGTGCCATCAGTACGGGACTAGCGGGAGCCCCTTACAATGAGCAGTTCTTC.

This chain's CDR3 is CASSLALANTEAFF. The CDR3 DNA is TGTGCCAGCAGCTTGGCTCTTGCGAACACTGAAGCTTTCTTT. The chain couples TRBV5-5 to TRBJ1-1; D remains unclear. With 0 bases removed from V and 1 base from J, the gap between germline ends came to 7 bases. The CDR3 has 14 residues. From germline, CDR1 is SGHKS and CDR2 YYEKEE (reference sequence).

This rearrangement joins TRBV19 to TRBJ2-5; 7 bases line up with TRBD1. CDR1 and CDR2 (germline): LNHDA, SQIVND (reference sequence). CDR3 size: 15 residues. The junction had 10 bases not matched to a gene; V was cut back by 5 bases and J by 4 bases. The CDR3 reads CASSPPRTGGETQYF. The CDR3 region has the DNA TGTGCCAGTAGTCCCCCTAGGACAGGCGGAGAGACCCAGTACTTC.

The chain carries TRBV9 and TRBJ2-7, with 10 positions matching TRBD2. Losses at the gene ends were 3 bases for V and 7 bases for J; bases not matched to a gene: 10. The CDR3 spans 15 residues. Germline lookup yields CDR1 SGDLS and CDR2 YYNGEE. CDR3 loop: CASSALDIAGGEQYF. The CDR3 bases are TGTGCCAGCAGCGCGCTAGATATAGCGGGAGGTGAGCAGTACTTC. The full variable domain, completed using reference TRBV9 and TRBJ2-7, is DSGVTQTPKHLITATGQRVTLRCSPRSGDLSVYWYQQSLDQGLQFLIQYYNGEERAKGNILERFSAQQFPDLHSELNLSSLELGDSALYFCASSALDIAGGEQYFGPGTRLTVT.

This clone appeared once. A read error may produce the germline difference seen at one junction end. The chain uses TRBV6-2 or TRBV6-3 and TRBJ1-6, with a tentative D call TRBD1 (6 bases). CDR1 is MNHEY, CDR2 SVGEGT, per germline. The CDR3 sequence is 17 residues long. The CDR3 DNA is TGTGCCAGCAGTTACCCAACCCGAAGACAGGCTAATTCACCTCTCCACTTT. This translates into CASSYPTRRQANSPLHF.

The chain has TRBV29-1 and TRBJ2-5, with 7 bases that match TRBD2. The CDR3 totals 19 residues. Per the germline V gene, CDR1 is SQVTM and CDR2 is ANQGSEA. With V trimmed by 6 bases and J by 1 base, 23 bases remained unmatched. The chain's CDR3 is CSVLPYLVIRGGAQETQYF. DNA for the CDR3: TGCAGCGTCCTCCCGTACCTCGTTATTCGGGGAGGGGCCCAAGAGACCCAGTACTTC.

In DNA, the CDR3 is TGTGCCAGCAGGGCAGGACAGGCTGCTTGGCTCATATATTTT. It encodes CASRAGQAAWLIYF. This sequence joins TRBV28 and TRBJ1-3, with 7 bases lining up with TRBD1. Germline CDR1 is MDHEN and CDR2 is SYDVKM. CDR3 length: 14 residues. Trimming cost V 6 bases and J 12 bases; bases outside gene matches: 14.

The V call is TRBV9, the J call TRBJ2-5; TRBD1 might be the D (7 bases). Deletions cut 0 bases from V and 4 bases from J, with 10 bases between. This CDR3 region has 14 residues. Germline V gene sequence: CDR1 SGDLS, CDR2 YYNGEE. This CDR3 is CASSVGRGPETQYF. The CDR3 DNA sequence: TGTGCCAGCAGCGTAGGGAGGGGGCCAGAGACCCAGTACTTC.

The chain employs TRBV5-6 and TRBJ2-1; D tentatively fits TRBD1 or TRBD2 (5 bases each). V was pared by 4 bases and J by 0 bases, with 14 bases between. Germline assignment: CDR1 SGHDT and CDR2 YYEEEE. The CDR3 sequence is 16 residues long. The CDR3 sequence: CASSGTSAYSYNEQFF. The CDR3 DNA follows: TGTGCCAGCAGCGGGACCTCCGCATACTCCTACAATGAGCAGTTCTTC.

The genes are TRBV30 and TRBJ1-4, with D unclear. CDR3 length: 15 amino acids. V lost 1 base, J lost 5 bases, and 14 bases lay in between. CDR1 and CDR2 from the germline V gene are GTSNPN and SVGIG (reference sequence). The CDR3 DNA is TGTGCCTGGAGTGACGCTGGGAGAAGAAATGAAAAACTGTTTTTT. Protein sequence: CAWSDAGRRNEKLFF.

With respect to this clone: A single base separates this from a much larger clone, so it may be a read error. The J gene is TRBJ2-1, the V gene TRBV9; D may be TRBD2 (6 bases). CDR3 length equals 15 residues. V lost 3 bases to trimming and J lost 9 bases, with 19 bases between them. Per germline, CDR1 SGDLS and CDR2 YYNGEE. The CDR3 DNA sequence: TGTGCCAGCAGCGCCTCCGGGGTACTAGCCTCTGAGCAGTTCTTC. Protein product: CASSASGVLASEQFF.

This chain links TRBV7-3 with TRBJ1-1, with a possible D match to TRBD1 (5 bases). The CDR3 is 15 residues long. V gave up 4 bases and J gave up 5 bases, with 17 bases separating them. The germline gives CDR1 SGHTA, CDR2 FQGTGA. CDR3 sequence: CASSSTPGRRTEAFF. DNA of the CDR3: TGTGCCAGCAGCTCTACCCCGGGACGAAGGACTGAAGCTTTCTTT.

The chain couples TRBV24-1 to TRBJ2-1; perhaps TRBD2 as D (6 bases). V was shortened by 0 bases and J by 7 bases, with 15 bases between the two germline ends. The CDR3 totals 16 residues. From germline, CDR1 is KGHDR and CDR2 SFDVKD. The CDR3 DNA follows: TGTGCCACCAGTGATTTGGGTAGCGGATCCGGGAATGAGCAGTTCTTC. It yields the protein CATSDLGSGSGNEQFF.

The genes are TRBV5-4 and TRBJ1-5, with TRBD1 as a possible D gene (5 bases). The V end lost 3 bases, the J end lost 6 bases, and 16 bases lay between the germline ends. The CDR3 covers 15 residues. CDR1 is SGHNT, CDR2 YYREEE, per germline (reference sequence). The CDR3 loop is CASSSGGGMGQPQHF. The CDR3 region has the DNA TGTGCCAGCAGCTCCGGGGGGGGGATGGGTCAGCCCCAGCATTTT. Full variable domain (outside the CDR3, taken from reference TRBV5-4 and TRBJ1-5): ETGVTQSPTHLIKTRGQQVTLRCSSQSGHNTVSWYQQALGQGPQFIFQYYREEENGRGNFPPRFSGLQFPNYSSELNVNALELDDSALYLCASSSGGGMGQPQHFGDGTRLSIL.

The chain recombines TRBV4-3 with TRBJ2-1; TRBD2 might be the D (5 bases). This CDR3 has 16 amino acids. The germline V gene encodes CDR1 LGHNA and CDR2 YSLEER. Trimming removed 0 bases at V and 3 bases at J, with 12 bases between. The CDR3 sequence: CASSQESLALYNEQFF. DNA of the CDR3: TGCGCCAGCAGCCAAGAGAGCCTAGCACTCTACAATGAGCAGTTCTTC.

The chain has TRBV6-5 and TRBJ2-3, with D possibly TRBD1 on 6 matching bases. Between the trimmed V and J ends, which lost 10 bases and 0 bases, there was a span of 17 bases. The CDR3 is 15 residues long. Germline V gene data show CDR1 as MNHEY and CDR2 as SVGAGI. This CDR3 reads CATQLGASSTDTQYF. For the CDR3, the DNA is TGTGCCACCCAACTGGGGGCGTCAAGCACAGATACGCAGTATTTT.

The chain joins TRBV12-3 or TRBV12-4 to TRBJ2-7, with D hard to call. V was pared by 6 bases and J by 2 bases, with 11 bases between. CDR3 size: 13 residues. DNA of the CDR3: TGTGCCAGCAGCCAGACGGACGCCTACGAGCAGTACTTC. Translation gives CASSQTDAYEQYF.

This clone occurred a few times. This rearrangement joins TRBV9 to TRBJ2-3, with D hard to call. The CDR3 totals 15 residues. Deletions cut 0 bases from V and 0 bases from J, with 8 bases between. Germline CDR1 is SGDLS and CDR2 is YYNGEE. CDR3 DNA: TGTGCCAGCAGCGTAGCTTTACGTAGCACAGATACGCAGTATTTT. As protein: CASSVALRSTDTQYF.

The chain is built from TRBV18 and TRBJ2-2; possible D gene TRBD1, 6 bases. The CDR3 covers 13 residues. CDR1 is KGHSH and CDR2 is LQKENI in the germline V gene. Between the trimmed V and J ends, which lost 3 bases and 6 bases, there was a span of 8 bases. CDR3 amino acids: CASSPQGSGELFF. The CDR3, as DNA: TGTGCCAGCTCACCGCAGGGGTCCGGGGAGCTGTTTTTT.

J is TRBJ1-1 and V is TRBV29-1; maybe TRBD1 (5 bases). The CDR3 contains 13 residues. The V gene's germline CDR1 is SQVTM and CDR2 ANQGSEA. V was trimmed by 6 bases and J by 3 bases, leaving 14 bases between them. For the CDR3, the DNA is TGCAGCGTGGGGGAACAGGCTCACACTGAAGCTTTCTTT. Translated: CSVGEQAHTEAFF.

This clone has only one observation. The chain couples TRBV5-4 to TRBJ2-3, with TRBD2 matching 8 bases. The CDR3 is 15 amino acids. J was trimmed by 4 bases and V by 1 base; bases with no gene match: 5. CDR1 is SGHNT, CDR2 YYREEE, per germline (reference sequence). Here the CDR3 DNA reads TGTGCCAGCAGCTTGAGTGGGACTAGATCAGATACGCAGTATTTT. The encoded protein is CASSLSGTRSDTQYF.

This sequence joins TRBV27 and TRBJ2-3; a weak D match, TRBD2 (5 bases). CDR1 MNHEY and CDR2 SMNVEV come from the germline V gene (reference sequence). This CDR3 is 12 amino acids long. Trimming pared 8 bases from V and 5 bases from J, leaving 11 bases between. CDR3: CASRGPGDTQYF. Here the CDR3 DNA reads TGTGCCAGCCGGGGTCCCGGAGATACGCAGTATTTT.